This T cell receptor beta chain appears in the sequencing data of a study of blood T cell repertoires in COVID-19. Study-level background: Sites across the United States, Italy and Spain contributed samples from acute and convalescent COVID-19. The cDNA or gDNA used as material had been derived from T cells, B-cell-depleted T cells, or PBMCs.

The method was immunoSEQ multiplex PCR; TCRdb's version includes in-frame clones alone and lacks a portion of them. The data hold 150,000 to 200,000 clones, with about 89% observed a single time. V was clipped by 5 bases and J by 0 bases, with 14 bases between them. The germline CDR1 and CDR2 sequences are GTSNPN and SVGIG (reference sequence). The CDR3 length is 15 residues. J is TRBJ1-3 and V is TRBV30; a possible D gene is TRBD1 (5 bases). The receptor was isolated from a man in his forties with acute or convalescent COVID-19. Sequenced: peripheral blood. CDR3 bases: TGTGCCTGGGATCCTGACAGATCCTCTGGAAACACCATATATTTT. This translates into CAWDPDRSSGNTIYF.